The entry that follows covers one TCR beta chain sequence. Antigen specificity is unknown. The sample belongs to a study of glioma-infiltrating T cells after dendritic cell vaccination. Study-level background: Dendritic cell vaccination trial patients had either newly diagnosed or recurrent glioblastoma. Autologous tumor lysate-pulsed dendritic cell vaccination was given between about 2003 and 2013.

Trimming took 1 base from V and 2 from J, leaving 13 bases between them. CDR1 and CDR2 (germline): LNHNV, YYDKDF (reference sequence). The CDR3 spans 16 residues. Study outcomes and limitations: Complete blood and tumor specimen sets were limited to few patients.

The PCR used 60 V beta and 13 J beta primers. Generated by immunoSEQ multiplex PCR, the TCRdb table keeps only in-frame clones and is missing some. The sample carries 85,000 to 110,000 clones, 75% to 85% recorded once. The TCR was taken from a human donor with glioblastoma. This chain links TRBV15 with TRBJ2-3, with D possibly TRBD2 on 5 matching bases. The sample here was blood, taken before dendritic cell vaccination. CDR3 sequence reads: CATSRVRFGNTDTQYF. CDR3 in DNA: TGTGCCACCAGCAGAGTTCGTTTCGGGAACACAGATACGCAGTATTTT.